A single sample gave rise to the 2 T cell receptor beta chains below, sequenced in a study of T-cell memory formation after mild COVID-19. TCRdb re-derived calls from the 5' RACE reads in MiXCR, one entry per CDR3 protein. The sample includes over 300,000 distinct CDR3 sequences, approximately 22% seen only once; the top ten take over 20%. Sequencing input: PBMCs or a T cell subset sorted from them (not recorded which). The receptor set was obtained from a man aged 18 to 30 who had mild COVID-19 (a few samples of this study predate the infection). Cell type and time point are not known.

The chain employs TRBV7-3 and TRBJ2-5, with TRBD2 matching over 8 bases. Germline CDR1 is SGHTA and CDR2 is FQGTGA. V shed 5 bases and J 5 bases; nucleotides not matched to a gene: 10. The CDR3 has 15 amino acids. The CDR3 loop reads CASSPRGSGIETQYF. The DNA of the CDR3 is TGTGCCAGCAGCCCCCGGGGTAGCGGGATTGAGACCCAGTACTTC.

The chain couples TRBV5-1 to TRBJ1-2, with TRBD1 identical over 7 bases. After removal of 4 bases from V and 4 bases from J, the junction contained 10 bases not matched to a gene. This CDR3 contains 15 residues. Germline V CDR1 and CDR2: SGHRS, YFSETQ. CDR3 sequence: CASSTGDRAGYGYTF. The CDR3 nucleotides are TGCGCCAGCAGCACGGGAGACAGGGCTGGCTATGGCTACACCTTC.